The next 13 T cell receptor beta chains were all read from a single sample in a study of blood T cell repertoires in COVID-19. This table comes from immunoSEQ multiplex PCR, and its TCRdb copy is limited to in-frame clones, with some not included. The repertoire holds roughly 100,000 clones, roughly 92% seen once, with approximately 1.9% in the top ten. Input material: peripheral blood. Receptor source: a woman in her forties or fifties with COVID-19, enrolled during active disease.

V is TRBV29-1 and J is TRBJ2-2, with 10 nucleotides matching TRBD1. With V trimmed by 7 bases and J by 7 bases, 3 bases remained unmatched. This CDR3 has 12 amino acids. Germline V gene lookup returns CDR1 SQVTM and CDR2 ANQGSEA. The CDR3 reads CSATGGIGELFF. For the CDR3, the DNA is TGCAGCGCGACAGGGGGCATCGGGGAGCTGTTTTTT.

The chain recombines TRBV7-6 with TRBJ1-4, with D maybe TRBD1 (6 bases). The CDR3 has 16 residues. Per the germline V gene, CDR1 is SGHVS and CDR2 is FNYEAQ. V dropped 5 bases and J dropped 8 bases, with 21 bases sitting between them. The CDR3 DNA follows: TGTGCCAGCAGCGAACATCCGGGGGGCGGGAAGGAAAAACTGTTTTTT. Protein sequence: CASSEHPGGGKEKLFF.

The V call is TRBV30, the J call TRBJ2-7; 8 bases fit TRBD2. CDR3 length: 13 amino acids. The germline V gene encodes CDR1 GTSNPN and CDR2 SVGIG (reference sequence). The V segment lost 2 bases and the J segment 5 bases; nucleotides outside the gene matches: 5. CDR3 in DNA: TGTGCCTGGAGTCGGGGGGGTTTGAACGAGCAGTACTTC. Residues: CAWSRGGLNEQYF.

The chain is built from TRBV2 and TRBJ1-3, with D tentatively TRBD1 (5 bases). CDR1 is SNHLY and CDR2 is FYNNEI in the germline V gene. V dropped 2 bases and J dropped 0 bases, with 14 bases sitting between them. The CDR3 runs 17 residues. CDR3 coding DNA: TGTGCCAGCAGTGAAAGGGTTGCGGGGCGCTCTGGAAACACCATATATTTT. Amino acid sequence: CASSERVAGRSGNTIYF.

The V and J genes are TRBV19 and TRBJ1-3; D gene ambiguous. CDR1 and CDR2 (germline): LNHDA, SQIVND (reference sequence). Trimming took 3 bases from V and 0 from J, leaving 6 bases between them. The CDR3 spans 14 residues. Here the CDR3 DNA reads TGTGCCAGTAGTATGACAATCTCTGGAAACACCATATATTTT. Translation gives CASSMTISGNTIYF.

This sequence joins TRBV7-2 and TRBJ2-7, with D hard to call. Trimming removed 2 bases at V and 2 bases at J, with 7 bases between. The CDR3 totals 13 residues. The germline gives CDR1 SGHTA, CDR2 FQGNSA. This CDR3 is CASSLTRPYEQYF. The CDR3 bases are TGTGCCAGCAGCTTAACTCGCCCCTACGAGCAGTACTTC.

The chain carries TRBV3-1 (or the pseudogene TRBV3-2) and TRBJ2-3; 8 bases are shared with TRBD1. The V gene's germline CDR1 is LGHDT and CDR2 YNNKEL (reference sequence). CDR3 length: 16 amino acids. V trimming: 2 bases; J trimming: 1 base; junction bases outside the gene matches: 5. The CDR3 sequence: CASSQRGGQGTDTQYF. In DNA form, the CDR3 reads TGTGCCAGCAGCCAAAGAGGGGGACAGGGCACAGATACGCAGTATTTT.

The chain employs TRBV5-4 and TRBJ2-7; D is possibly TRBD1 (5 bases). Germline-derived CDR1 and CDR2 are SGHNT and YYREEE (reference sequence). V was shortened by 7 bases and J by 1 base, with 15 bases between the two germline ends. The CDR3 loop spans 14 amino acids. CDR3 residues: CASSKGQSSYEQYV. CDR3 nucleotide sequence: TGTGCCAGCTCAAAGGGGCAGTCGTCCTACGAGCAGTACGTC.

The chain carries TRBV30 and TRBJ1-3, with 7 nucleotides matching TRBD1. V dropped 1 base and J dropped 5; count of bases not matched to a gene: 8. The CDR3 spans 15 residues. The germline CDR1 and CDR2 sequences are GTSNPN and SVGIG (reference sequence). The CDR3 protein is CAWSGQGDLRNTIYF. The CDR3 DNA sequence: TGTGCCTGGAGTGGACAGGGTGACCTTAGAAACACCATATATTTT.

The chain is built from TRBV11-2 and TRBJ2-2; TRBD2 agrees at 13 bases. This CDR3 spans 15 amino acids. The germline V gene encodes CDR1 SGHAT and CDR2 FQNNGV. V lost 5 bases, J lost 8 bases, and 5 bases stayed unmatched. CDR3 sequence (DNA): TGTGCCAGCAGCCCACTAGCGGGGGGGACAGGGGAGCTGTTTTTT. Its translation is CASSPLAGGTGELFF.

The gene calls are TRBV12-3 or TRBV12-4 and TRBJ1-1, with no clear D. Trimming stripped 6 bases from V and 1 base from J, with 9 bases between. CDR3 length: 13 residues. CDR3 loop: CASRVRENTEAFF. CDR3 nucleotides: TGTGCCAGCAGGGTACGGGAGAACACTGAAGCTTTCTTT.

The count of this clone is one. The chain joins TRBV30 to TRBJ1-5, with D perhaps TRBD1 (5 bases). There are 13 residues in the CDR3. V was cut by 8 bases and J by 3 bases, with 14 bases left in between. The germline gives CDR1 GTSNPN, CDR2 SVGIG (reference sequence). CDR3 nucleotides: TGTGCCCTGGCGGGGGGAACCAATCAGCCCCAGCATTTT. Its protein product is CALAGGTNQPQHF.

The CDR3, as DNA: TGTGCCATCAGTGTCGAGGACAGAGGAAACACCATATATTTT. Protein product: CAISVEDRGNTIYF. The chain has TRBV10-3 and TRBJ1-3; a weak D match, TRBD1 (6 bases). The CDR3 extends over 14 amino acids. The V and J ends lost 4 bases and 4 bases respectively, with 11 bases between them. Per the germline V gene, CDR1 is ENHRY and CDR2 is SYGVKD.